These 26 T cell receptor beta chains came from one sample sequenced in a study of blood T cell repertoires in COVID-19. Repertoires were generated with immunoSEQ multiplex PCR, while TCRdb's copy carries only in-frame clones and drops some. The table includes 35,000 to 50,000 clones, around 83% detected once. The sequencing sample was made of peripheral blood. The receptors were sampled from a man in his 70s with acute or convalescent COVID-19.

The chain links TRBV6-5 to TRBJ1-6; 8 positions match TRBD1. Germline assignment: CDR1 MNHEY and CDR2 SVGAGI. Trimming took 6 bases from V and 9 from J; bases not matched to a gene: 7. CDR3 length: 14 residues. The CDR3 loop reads CASSADRAASPLHF. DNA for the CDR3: TGTGCCAGCAGCGCGGACAGGGCGGCTTCACCCCTCCACTTT.

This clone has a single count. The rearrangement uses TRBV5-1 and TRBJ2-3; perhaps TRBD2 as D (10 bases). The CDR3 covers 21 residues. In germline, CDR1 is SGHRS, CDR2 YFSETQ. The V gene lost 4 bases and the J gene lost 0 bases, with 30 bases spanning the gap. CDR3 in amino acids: CASSALTGGIAGGLSTDTQYF. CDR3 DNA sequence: TGCGCCAGCAGCGCATTGACAGGGGGTATAGCGGGAGGCCTAAGCACAGATACGCAGTATTTT. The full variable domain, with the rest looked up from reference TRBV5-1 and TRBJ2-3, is KAGVTQTPRYLIKTRGQQVTLSCSPISGHRSVSWYQQTPGQGLQFLFEYFSETQRNKGNFPGRFSGRQFSNSRSEMNVSTLELGDSALYLCASSALTGGIAGGLSTDTQYFGPGTRLTVL.

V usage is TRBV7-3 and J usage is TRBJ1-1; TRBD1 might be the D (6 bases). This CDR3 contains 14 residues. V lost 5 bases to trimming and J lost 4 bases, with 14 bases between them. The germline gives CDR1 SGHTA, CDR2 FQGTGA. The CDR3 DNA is TGTGCCAGCAGCCCCGCTGGGGGCGGCACTGAAGCTTTCTTT. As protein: CASSPAGGGTEAFF. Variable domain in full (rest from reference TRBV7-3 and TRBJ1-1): GAGVSQTPSNKVTEKGKYVELRCDPISGHTALYWYRQSLGQGPEFLIYFQGTGAADDSGLPNDRFFAVRPEGSVSTLKIQRTERGDSAVYLCASSPAGGGTEAFFGQGTRLTVV.

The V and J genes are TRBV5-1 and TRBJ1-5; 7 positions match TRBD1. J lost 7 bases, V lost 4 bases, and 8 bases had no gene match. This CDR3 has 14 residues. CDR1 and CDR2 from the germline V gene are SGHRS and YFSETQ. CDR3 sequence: CASSKGAGEQPQHF. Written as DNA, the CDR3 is TGCGCCAGCAGCAAGGGGGCAGGTGAACAGCCCCAGCATTTT.

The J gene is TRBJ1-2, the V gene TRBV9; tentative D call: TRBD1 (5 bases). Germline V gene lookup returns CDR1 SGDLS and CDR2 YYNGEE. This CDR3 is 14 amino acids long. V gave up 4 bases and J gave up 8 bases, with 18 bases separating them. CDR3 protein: CASSYLFGTGGYTF. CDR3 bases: TGTGCCAGCAGCTACCTCTTCGGGACTGGGGGCTACACCTTC.

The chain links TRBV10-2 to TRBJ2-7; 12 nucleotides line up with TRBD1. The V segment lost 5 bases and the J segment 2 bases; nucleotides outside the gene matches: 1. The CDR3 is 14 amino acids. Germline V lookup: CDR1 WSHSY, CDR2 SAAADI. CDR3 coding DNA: TGCGCCAGCAGTTGGGACAGGGGGCCCTACGAGCAGTACTTC. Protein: CASSWDRGPYEQYF.

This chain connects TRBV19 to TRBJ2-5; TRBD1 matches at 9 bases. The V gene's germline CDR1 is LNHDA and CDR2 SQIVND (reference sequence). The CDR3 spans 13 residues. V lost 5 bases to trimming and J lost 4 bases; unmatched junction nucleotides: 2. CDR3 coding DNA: TGTGCCAGTAGTTGGGGACAGGGAGAGACCCAGTACTTC. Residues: CASSWGQGETQYF. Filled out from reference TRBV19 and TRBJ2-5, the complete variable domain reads DGGITQSPKYLFRKEGQNVTLSCEQNLNHDAMYWYRQDPGQGLRLIYYSQIVNDFQKGDIAEGYSVSREKKESFPLTVTSAQKNPTAFYLCASSWGQGETQYFGPGTRLLVL.

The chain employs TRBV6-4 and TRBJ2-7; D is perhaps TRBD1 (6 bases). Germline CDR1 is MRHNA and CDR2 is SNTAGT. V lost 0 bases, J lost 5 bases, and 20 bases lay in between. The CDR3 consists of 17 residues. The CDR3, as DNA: TGTGCCAGCAGTGACTCGAAGGAGGAAAGGACAGTCGACGAGCAGTACTTC. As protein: CASSDSKEERTVDEQYF.

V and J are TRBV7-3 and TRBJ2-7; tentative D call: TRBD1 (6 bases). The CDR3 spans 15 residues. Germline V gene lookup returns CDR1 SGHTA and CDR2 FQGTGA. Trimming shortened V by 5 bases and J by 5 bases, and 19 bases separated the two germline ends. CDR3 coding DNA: TGTGCCAGCAGCCCCGGGACAAACCTCCCCAACGAGCAGTACTTC. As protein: CASSPGTNLPNEQYF.

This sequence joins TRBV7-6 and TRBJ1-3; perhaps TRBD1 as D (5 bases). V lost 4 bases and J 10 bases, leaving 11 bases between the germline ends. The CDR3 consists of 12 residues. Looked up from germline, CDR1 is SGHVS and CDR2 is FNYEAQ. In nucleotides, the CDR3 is TGTGCCAGCAGCTCCAGGGATTCTACCATATATTTT. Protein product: CASSSRDSTIYF. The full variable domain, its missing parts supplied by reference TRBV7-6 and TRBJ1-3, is GAGVSQSPRYKVTKRGQDVALRCDPISGHVSLYWYRQALGQGPEFLTYFNYEAQQDKSGLPNDRFSAERPEGSISTLTIQRTEQRDSAMYRCASSSRDSTIYFGEGSWLTVV.

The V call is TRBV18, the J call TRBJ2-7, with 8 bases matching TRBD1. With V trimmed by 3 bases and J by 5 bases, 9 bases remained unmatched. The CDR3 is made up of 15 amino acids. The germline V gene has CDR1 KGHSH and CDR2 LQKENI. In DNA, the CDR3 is TGTGCCAGCTCACCGGAGGACAGGGCCTCGAACGAGCAGTACTTC. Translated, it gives CASSPEDRASNEQYF.

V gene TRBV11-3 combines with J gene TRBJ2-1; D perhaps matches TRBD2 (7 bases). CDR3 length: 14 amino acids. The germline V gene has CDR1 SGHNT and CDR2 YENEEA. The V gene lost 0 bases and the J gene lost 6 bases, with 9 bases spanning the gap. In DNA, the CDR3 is TGTGCCAGCAGCTTAGAGAGGGGGGGCAATGAGCAGTTCTTC. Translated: CASSLERGGNEQFF. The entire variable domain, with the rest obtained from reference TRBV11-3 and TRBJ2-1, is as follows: EAGVVQSPRYKIIEKKQPVAFWCNPISGHNTLYWYLQNLGQGPELLIRYENEEAVDDSQLPKDRFSAERLKGVDSTLKIQPAELGDSAVYLCASSLERGGNEQFFGPGTRLTVL.

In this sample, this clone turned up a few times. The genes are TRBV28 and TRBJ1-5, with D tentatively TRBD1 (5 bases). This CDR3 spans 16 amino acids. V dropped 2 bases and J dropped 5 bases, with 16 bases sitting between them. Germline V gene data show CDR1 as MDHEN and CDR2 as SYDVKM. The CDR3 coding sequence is TGTGCCAGCAGTTTACCCAGGCCGACAGTTCATCAGCCCCAGCATTTT. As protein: CASSLPRPTVHQPQHF. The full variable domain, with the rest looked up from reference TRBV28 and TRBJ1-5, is DVKVTQSSRYLVKRTGEKVFLECVQDMDHENMFWYRQDPGLGLRLIYFSYDVKMKEKGDIPEGYSVSREKKERFSLILESASTNQTSMYLCASSLPRPTVHQPQHFGDGTRLSIL.

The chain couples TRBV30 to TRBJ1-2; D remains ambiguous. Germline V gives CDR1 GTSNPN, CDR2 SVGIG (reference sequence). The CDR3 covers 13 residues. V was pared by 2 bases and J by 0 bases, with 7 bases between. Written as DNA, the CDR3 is TGTGCCTGGAGTCAAGTAGCTAACTATGGCTACACCTTC. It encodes CAWSQVANYGYTF. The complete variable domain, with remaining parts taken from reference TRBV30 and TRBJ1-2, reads SQTIHQWPATLVQPVGSPLSLECTVEGTSNPNLYWYRQAAGRGLQLLFYSVGIGQISSEVPQNLSASRPQDRQFILSSKKLLLSDSGFYLCAWSQVANYGYTFGSGTRLTVV.

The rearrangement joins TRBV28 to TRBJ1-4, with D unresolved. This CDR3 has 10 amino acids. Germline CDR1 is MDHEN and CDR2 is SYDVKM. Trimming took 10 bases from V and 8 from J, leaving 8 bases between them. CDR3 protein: CAIGREKLFF. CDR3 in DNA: TGTGCCATAGGGAGGGAAAAACTGTTTTTT.

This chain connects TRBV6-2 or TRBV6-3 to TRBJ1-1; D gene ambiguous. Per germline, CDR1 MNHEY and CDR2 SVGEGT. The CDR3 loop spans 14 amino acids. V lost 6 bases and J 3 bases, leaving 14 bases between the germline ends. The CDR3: CASSQHRRDTEAFF. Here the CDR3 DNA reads TGTGCCAGCAGCCAACATCGACGGGACACTGAAGCTTTCTTT.

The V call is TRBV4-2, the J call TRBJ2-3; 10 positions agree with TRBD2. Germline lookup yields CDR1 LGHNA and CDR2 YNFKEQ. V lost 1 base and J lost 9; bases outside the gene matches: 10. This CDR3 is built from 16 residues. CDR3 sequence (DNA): TGTGCCAGCAGCCAAGTAGCGGGGGGCCCCCTGGGGACGCAGTATTTT. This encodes CASSQVAGGPLGTQYF.

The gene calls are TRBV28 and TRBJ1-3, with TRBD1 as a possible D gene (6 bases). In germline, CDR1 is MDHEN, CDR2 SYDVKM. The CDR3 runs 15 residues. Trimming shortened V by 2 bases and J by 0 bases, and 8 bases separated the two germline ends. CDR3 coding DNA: TGTGCCAGCAGTTTAGAGGGGGTCTCTGGAAACACCATATATTTT. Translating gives CASSLEGVSGNTIYF.

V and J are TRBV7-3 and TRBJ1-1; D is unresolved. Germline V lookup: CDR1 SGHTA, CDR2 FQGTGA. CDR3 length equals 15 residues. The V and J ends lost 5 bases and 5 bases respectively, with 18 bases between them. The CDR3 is CASSPNGGSGTEAFF. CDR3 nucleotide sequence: TGTGCCAGCAGCCCCAATGGTGGGTCCGGGACTGAAGCTTTCTTT. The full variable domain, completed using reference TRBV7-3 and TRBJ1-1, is GAGVSQTPSNKVTEKGKYVELRCDPISGHTALYWYRQSLGQGPEFLIYFQGTGAADDSGLPNDRFFAVRPEGSVSTLKIQRTERGDSAVYLCASSPNGGSGTEAFFGQGTRLTVV.

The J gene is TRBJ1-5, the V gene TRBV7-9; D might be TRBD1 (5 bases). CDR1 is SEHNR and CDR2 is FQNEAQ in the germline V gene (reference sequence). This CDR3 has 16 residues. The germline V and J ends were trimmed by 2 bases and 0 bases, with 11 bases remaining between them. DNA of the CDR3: TGTGCCAGCAGCTTAACCGGCAGGGATAGCAATCAGCCCCAGCATTTT. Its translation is CASSLTGRDSNQPQHF. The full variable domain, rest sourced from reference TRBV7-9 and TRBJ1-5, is DTGVSQNPRHKITKRGQNVTFRCDPISEHNRLYWYRQTLGQGPEFLTYFQNEAQLEKSRLLSDRFSAERPKGSFSTLEIQRTEQGDSAMYLCASSLTGRDSNQPQHFGDGTRLSIL.

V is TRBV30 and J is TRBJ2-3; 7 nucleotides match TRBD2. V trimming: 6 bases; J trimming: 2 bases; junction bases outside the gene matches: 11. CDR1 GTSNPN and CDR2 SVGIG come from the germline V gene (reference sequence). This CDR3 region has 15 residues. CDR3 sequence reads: CACLKMGLYTDTQYF. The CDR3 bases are TGTGCCTGCCTAAAGATGGGACTATACACAGATACGCAGTATTTT.

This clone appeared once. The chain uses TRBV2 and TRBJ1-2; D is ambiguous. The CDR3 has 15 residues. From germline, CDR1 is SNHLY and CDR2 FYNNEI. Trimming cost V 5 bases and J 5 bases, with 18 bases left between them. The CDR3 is CASSPNNRQAYGYTF. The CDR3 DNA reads TGTGCCAGCAGTCCGAATAATAGGCAGGCATATGGCTACACCTTC.

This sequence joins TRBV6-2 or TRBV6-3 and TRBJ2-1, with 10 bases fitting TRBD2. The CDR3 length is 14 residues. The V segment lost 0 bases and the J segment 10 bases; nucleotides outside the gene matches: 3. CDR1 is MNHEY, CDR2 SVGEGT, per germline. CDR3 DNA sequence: TGTGCCAGCAGTTACTCGATGACTAGCGGGGAGCAGTTCTTC. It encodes CASSYSMTSGEQFF.

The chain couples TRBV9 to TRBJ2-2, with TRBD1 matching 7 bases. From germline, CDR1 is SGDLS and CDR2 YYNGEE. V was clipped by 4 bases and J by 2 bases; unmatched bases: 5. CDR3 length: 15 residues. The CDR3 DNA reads TGTGCCAGCAGCACCTACAGGGGTAACACCGGGGAGCTGTTTTTT. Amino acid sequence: CASSTYRGNTGELFF.

CDR3 nucleotides: TGCGCCAGCAGCTTGTTCGTCTTGGGCGGGGGGAGCACAGATACGCAGTATTTT. Amino acid sequence: CASSLFVLGGGSTDTQYF. The chain couples TRBV5-1 to TRBJ2-3; TRBD2 aligns across 8 bases. Germline CDR1 reads SGHRS; CDR2 reads YFSETQ. CDR3 size: 18 residues. The ends lost 1 base at V and 0 bases at J; junction bases unmatched: 10.

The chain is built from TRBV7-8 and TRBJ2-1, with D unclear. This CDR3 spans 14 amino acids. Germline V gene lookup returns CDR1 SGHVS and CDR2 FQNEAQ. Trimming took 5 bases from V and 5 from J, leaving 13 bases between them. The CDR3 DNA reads TGTGCCAGCAGCCCTTTTCGACTTCACAATGAGCAGTTCTTC. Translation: CASSPFRLHNEQFF.